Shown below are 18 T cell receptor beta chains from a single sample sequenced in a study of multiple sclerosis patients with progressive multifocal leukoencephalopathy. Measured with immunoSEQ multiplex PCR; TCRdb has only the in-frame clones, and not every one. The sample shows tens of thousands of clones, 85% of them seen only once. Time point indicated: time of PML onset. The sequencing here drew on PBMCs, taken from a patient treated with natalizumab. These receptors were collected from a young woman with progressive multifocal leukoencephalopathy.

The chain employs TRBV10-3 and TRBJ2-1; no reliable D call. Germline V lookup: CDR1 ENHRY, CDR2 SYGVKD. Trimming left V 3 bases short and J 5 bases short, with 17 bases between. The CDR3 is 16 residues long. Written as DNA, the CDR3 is TGTGCCATCAGTGAATTCGAGCGCTCCCCAAACAATGAGCAGTTCTTC. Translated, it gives CAISEFERSPNNEQFF.

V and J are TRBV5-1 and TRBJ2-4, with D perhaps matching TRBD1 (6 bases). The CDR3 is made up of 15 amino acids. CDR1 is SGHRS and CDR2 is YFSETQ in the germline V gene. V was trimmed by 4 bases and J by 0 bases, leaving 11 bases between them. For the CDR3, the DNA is TGCGCCAGCAGCCTAGGGACAATAGCCAAAAACATTCAGTACTTC. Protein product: CASSLGTIAKNIQYF. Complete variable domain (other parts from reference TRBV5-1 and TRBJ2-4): KAGVTQTPRYLIKTRGQQVTLSCSPISGHRSVSWYQQTPGQGLQFLFEYFSETQRNKGNFPGRFSGRQFSNSRSEMNVSTLELGDSALYLCASSLGTIAKNIQYFGAGTRLSVL.

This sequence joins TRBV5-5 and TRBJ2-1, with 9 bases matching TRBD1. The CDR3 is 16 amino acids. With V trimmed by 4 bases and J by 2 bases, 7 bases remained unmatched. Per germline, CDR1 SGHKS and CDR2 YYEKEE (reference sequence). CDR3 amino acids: CASSTAGQGPYNEQFF. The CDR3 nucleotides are TGTGCCAGCAGCACAGCGGGACAGGGCCCCTACAATGAGCAGTTCTTC.

In nucleotides, the CDR3 is TGCAGCGCCCAAAGACAGGGGCGGAACACTGAAGCTTTCTTT. Amino acids: CSAQRQGRNTEAFF. V and J are TRBV29-1 and TRBJ1-1, with TRBD1 identical over 8 bases. In germline, CDR1 is SQVTM, CDR2 ANQGSEA. With 7 bases clipped from V and 1 base from J, the junction kept 8 bases outside the gene matches. There are 14 residues in the CDR3. Filled out from reference TRBV29-1 and TRBJ1-1, the complete variable domain reads SAVISQKPSRDICQRGTSLTIQCQVDSQVTMMFWYRQQPGQSLTLIATANQGSEATYESGFVIDKFPISRPNLTFSTLTVSNMSPEDSSIYLCSAQRQGRNTEAFFGQGTRLTVV.

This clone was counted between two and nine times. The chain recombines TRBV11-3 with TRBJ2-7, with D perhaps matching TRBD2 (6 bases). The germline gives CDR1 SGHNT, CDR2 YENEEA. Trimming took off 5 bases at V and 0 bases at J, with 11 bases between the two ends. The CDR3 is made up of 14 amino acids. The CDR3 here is CASSPSANSYEQYF. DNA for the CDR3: TGTGCCAGCAGCCCTAGCGCCAACTCCTACGAGCAGTACTTC.

In DNA form, the CDR3 reads TGTGCCAGCAGCCCTCCGGACAGGGGGGAACGTGGCTACACCTTC. This translates into CASSPPDRGERGYTF. The chain carries TRBV7-9 and TRBJ1-2, with 10 bases matching TRBD1. V lost 5 bases to trimming and J lost 7 bases; unmatched junction nucleotides: 10. Germline V lookup: CDR1 SEHNR, CDR2 FQNEAQ (reference sequence). The CDR3 is made up of 15 amino acids.

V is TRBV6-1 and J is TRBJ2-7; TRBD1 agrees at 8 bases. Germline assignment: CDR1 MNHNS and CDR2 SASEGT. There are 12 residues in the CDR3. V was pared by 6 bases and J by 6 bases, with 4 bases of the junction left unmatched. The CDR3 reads CASRDRVPEQYF. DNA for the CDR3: TGTGCCAGCAGGGACAGGGTGCCCGAGCAGTACTTC.

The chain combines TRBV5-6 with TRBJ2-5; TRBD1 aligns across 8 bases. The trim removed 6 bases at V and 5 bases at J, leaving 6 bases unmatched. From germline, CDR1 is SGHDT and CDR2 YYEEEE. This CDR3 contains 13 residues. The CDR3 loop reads CASIQTGGETQYF. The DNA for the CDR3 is TGTGCCAGCATTCAAACAGGGGGGGAGACCCAGTACTTC.

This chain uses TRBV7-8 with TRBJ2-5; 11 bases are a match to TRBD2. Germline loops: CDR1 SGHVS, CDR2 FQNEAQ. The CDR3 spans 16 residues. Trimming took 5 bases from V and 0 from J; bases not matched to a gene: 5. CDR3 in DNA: TGTGCCAGCAGCCCGCTAGCGGGAGGATACCAAGAGACCCAGTACTTC. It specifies CASSPLAGGYQETQYF. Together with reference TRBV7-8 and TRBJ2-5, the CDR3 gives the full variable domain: GAGVSQSPRYKVAKRGQDVALRCDPISGHVSLFWYQQALGQGPEFLTYFQNEAQLDKSGLPSDRFFAERPEGSVSTLKIQRTQQEDSAVYLCASSPLAGGYQETQYFGPGTRLLVL.

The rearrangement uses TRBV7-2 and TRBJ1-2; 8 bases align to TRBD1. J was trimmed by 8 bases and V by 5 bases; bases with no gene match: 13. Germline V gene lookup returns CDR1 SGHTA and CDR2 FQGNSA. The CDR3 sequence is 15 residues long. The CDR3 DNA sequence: TGTGCCAGCAGCGTCCCGGGACAGGAAGCGGGGGGCTACACCTTC. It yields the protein CASSVPGQEAGGYTF.

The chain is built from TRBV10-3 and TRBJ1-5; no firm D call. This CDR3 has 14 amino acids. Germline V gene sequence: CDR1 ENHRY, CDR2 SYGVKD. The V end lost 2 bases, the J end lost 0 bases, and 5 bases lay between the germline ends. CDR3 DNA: TGTGCCATCAGTGAGAATTATAGCAATCAGCCCCAGCATTTT. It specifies CAISENYSNQPQHF.

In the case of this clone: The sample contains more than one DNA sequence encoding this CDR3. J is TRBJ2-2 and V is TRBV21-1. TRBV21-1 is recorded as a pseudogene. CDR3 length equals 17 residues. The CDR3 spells CASSKRGVRLNTGELFF. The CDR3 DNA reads TGTGCCAGCAGCAAACGGGGCGTTCGCCTGAACACCGGGGAGCTGTTTTTT.

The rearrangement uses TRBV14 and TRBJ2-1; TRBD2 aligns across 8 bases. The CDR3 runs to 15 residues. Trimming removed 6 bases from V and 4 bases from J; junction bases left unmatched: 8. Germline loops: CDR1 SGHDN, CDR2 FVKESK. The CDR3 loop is CASSPFSGSYNEQFF. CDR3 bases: TGTGCCAGCAGTCCATTCAGCGGGAGTTACAATGAGCAGTTCTTC.

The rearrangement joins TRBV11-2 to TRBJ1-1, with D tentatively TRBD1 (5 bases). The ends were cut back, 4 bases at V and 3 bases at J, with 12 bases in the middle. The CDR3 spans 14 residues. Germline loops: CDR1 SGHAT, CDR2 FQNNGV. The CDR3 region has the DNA TGTGCCAGCAGCTGGACCGAGGGGCACACTGAAGCTTTCTTT. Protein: CASSWTEGHTEAFF. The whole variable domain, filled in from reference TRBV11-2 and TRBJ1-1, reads EAGVAQSPRYKIIEKRQSVAFWCNPISGHATLYWYQQILGQGPKLLIQFQNNGVVDDSQLPKDRFSAERLKGVDSTLKIQPAKLEDSAVYLCASSWTEGHTEAFFGQGTRLTVV.

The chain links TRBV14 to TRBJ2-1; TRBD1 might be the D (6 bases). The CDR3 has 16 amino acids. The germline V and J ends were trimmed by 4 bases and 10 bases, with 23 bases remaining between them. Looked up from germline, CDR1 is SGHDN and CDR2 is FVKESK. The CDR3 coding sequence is TGTGCCAGCAGCCTCTGGGGGCGAGTAGGAAGCAACGAGCAGTTCTTC. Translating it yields CASSLWGRVGSNEQFF.

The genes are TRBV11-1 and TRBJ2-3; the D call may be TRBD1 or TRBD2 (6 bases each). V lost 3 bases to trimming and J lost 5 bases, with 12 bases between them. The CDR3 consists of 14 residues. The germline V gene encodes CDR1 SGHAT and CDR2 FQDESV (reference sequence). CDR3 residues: CASSFSGALDTQYF. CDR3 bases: TGTGCCAGCAGCTTTTCGGGGGCATTAGATACGCAGTATTTT.

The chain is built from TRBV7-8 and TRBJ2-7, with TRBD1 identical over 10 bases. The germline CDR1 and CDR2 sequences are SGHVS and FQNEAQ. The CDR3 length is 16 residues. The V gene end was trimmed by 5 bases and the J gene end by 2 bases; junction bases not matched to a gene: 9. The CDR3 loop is CASSEAGTGVPYEQYF. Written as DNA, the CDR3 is TGTGCCAGCAGCGAAGCCGGGACAGGGGTCCCCTACGAGCAGTACTTC.

The CDR3 sequence: CASSLVGQTEAFF. CDR3 coding DNA: TGCGCCAGCAGCTTGGTAGGACAGACTGAAGCTTTCTTT. The genes are TRBV5-1 and TRBJ1-1; the D gene is possibly TRBD1 (6 bases). Germline V gene lookup returns CDR1 SGHRS and CDR2 YFSETQ. V was shortened by 0 bases and J by 5 bases, with 8 bases between the two germline ends. The CDR3 extends over 13 amino acids.